These T cell receptor beta chains were read from a single sample in a study of blood T cell repertoires in COVID-19. TCRdb keeps only in-frame clones here, not all; method: immunoSEQ multiplex PCR. The profile covers 200,000 to 300,000 clones, with about 89% appearing a single time and 8% to 10% taken by the ten largest. Sequenced sample: PBMCs or T cells enriched from blood (not recorded which). The receptors were gathered from a man aged 35 to 55 who had recovered from COVID-19. Each CDR3 is given with its conserved first and last residue. Fields, in order: V gene, J gene, D gene, clone size, CDR3 DNA, CDR3 protein. D genes are given only for firm matches. Size values are once, few and many counts, or a class for expanded clones, and some rows have none.

>TRBV28|TRBJ1-3|-|-
TGTGCCAGCAGTTTAGGAGGGACTTCTGGAAACACCATATATTTT
CASSLGGTSGNTIYF
>TRBV28|TRBJ1-4|-|-
TGTGCCAGCAGTTTACCCAGGGGAGATAATGAAAAACTGTTTTTT
CASSLPRGDNEKLFF
>TRBV2|TRBJ1-2|TRBD1|once
TGTGCCAGCAGTGAACCGGGACAGACCAACTATGGCTACACCTTC
CASSEPGQTNYGYTF
>TRBV27|TRBJ2-6|TRBD2|few
TGTGCCAGCAGCCCCCGGGGAGGGGCTTACACCTCTGGGGCCAACGTCCTGACTTTC
CASSPRGGAYTSGANVLTF
>TRBV19|TRBJ2-7|TRBD2|-
TGTGCCAGTCGGACTAGCGGGGGCTACGAGCAGTACTTC
CASRTSGGYEQYF
>TRBV18|TRBJ1-5|TRBD1|-
TGTGCCAGCTCGCCACAGGGGAGGGCCCAGCATTTT
CASSPQGRAQHF
>TRBV7-9|TRBJ1-4|TRBD1|-
TGTGCCAGCAGCCCCCGAACCGGGACAGAAGAGATAATAAATGAAAAACTGTTTTTT
CASSPRTGTEEIINEKLFF
>TRBV9|TRBJ2-7|TRBD2|-
TGTGCCAGCAGTAGCGGGAGCTCCTACGAGCAGTACTTC
CASSSGSSYEQYF
>TRBV29-1|TRBJ2-7|TRBD2|-
TGCAGCGTACGTAGCGGGGGCTACGAGCAGTACTTC
CSVRSGGYEQYF
>TRBV6-5|TRBJ1-1|-|-
TGTGCCAGCACTGGACAGATTCGGGCCGCTGAAGCTTTCTTT
CASTGQIRAAEAFF
>TRBV18|TRBJ1-6|-|-
TGTGCCAGCTCACCGGCAGGGAAAAATTCACCCCTCCACTTT
CASSPAGKNSPLHF
>TRBV18|TRBJ2-5|TRBD1|-
TGTGCCAGCGGACAGGGACGGTGGGAGACCCAGTACTTC
CASGQGRWETQYF
>TRBV10-1|TRBJ1-5|TRBD1|-
TGCGCCATACCCGGGACAGGGGGCCGAAATAGCAATCAGCCCCAGCATTTT
CAIPGTGGRNSNQPQHF
>TRBV6-5|TRBJ2-6|-|-
TGTGCCAGCAGTTACCGGACAGCTGGGGCCAACGTCCTGACTTTC
CASSYRTAGANVLTF
>TRBV7-2|TRBJ1-3|TRBD1|-
TGTGCCAGCAGCTTAGGTCGGACAGGTACCTCTGGAAACACCATATATTTT
CASSLGRTGTSGNTIYF
>TRBV28|TRBJ1-5|-|-
TGTGCCAGCAGCTGGAGTGGTCAGCCCCAGCATTTT
CASSWSGQPQHF
>TRBV29-1|TRBJ1-5|-|-
TGCAGCGTTGGGAGTTCGGAAGATCAGCCCCAGCATTTT
CSVGSSEDQPQHF
>TRBV2|TRBJ1-6|-|once
TGTGCCAGCAGTGAAGGGGGCATTGAAATTAATTCACCCCTCCACTTT
CASSEGGIEINSPLHF
>TRBV19|TRBJ1-5|-|once
TGTGCCAGTAGTACCAGGACATACGATAGCAATCAGCCCCAGCATTTT
CASSTRTYDSNQPQHF
>TRBV2|TRBJ2-5|-|once
TGTGCCAGCAGAGGGGACACGCAAGAGACCCAGTACTTC
CASRGDTQETQYF
>TRBV7-9|TRBJ2-3|TRBD2|-
TGTGCCAGCAGCCCAAGGACCGGGACTAGCTCACACTCCACAGATACGCAGTATTTT
CASSPRTGTSSHSTDTQYF
>TRBV4-3|TRBJ2-2|-|-
TGCGCCAGCAGCCAAGGAGGGTTATACACCGGGGAGCTGTTTTTT
CASSQGGLYTGELFF
>TRBV3-1/TRBV3-2|TRBJ2-2|-|-
TGTGCCAGCAGCCAAGAGGTGGGGGCGACCGGGGAGCTGTTTTTT
CASSQEVGATGELFF
>TRBV7-8|TRBJ1-2|-|-
TGTGCCAGCAGCACGACTCCTAACTATGGCTACACCTTC
CASSTTPNYGYTF
>TRBV7-3|TRBJ2-2|-|-
TGTGCCAGCAGCTCCACGTACCCAGACCATCTCCGCAGGGTGCCGGACACCGGGGAGCTGTTTTTT
CASSSTYPDHLRRVPDTGELFF
>TRBV12-5|TRBJ2-3|TRBD2|once
TGTGCTAGTGGGATTCTAGCGGGACTAAGCACAGATACGCAGTATTTT
CASGILAGLSTDTQYF
>TRBV10-1|TRBJ2-2|TRBD1|-
TGCGCCAGCAGTGTTCAGGGGGCAACCGGGGAGCTGTTTTTT
CASSVQGATGELFF
>TRBV24-1|TRBJ2-5|TRBD2|-
TGTGCCACCAGTGGTCCGGGACTAGTTTCGGCCCAAGAGACCCAGTACTTC
CATSGPGLVSAQETQYF
>TRBV19|TRBJ2-4|-|-
TGTGCCAGTAGTATATGGGCCCCGCGTGCCAAAAACATTCAGTACTTC
CASSIWAPRAKNIQYF
>TRBV2|TRBJ2-6|TRBD1|few
TGTGCCAGCAGTAAACAGGGGGTCTCTGGGGCCAACGTCCTGACTTTC
CASSKQGVSGANVLTF
>TRBV11-2|TRBJ1-1|-|-
TGTGCCAGCATCATACCCCCCACAGGGACACGTGAAGCTTTCTTT
CASIIPPTGTREAFF
>TRBV27|TRBJ2-7|-|-
TGTGCCAGCAGTTATTCCCCCGGGACGGGGGCCTACGAGCAGTACTTC
CASSYSPGTGAYEQYF
>TRBV27|TRBJ1-2|TRBD1|-
TGTGCCAGCAGTCCCCGGACAGGGCGGGCCTATGGCTACACCTTC
CASSPRTGRAYGYTF
>TRBV5-6|TRBJ2-1|-|-
TGTGCCAGCAGCTTGGATGCGCCGATGCCCTACAATGAGCAGTTCTTC
CASSLDAPMPYNEQFF
>TRBV19|TRBJ2-7|TRBD2|-
TGTGCCAGTAGTTCTGTAGCGGGGGCCTACGAGCAGTACTTC
CASSSVAGAYEQYF
>TRBV11-2|TRBJ2-5|TRBD2|-
TGTGCCAGCAGCTTAGGGGGCGGGAGGGGGCAAGAGACCCAGTACTTC
CASSLGGGRGQETQYF
>TRBV2|TRBJ2-1|-|-
TGTGCCAGCAGGATGCGGGCGACCTTAACCTACAATGAGCAGTTCTTC
CASRMRATLTYNEQFF
>TRBV27|TRBJ1-2|-|-
TGTGCCAGCAAAACCCAGGGGCAAGGGTATGGCTACACCTTC
CASKTQGQGYGYTF
>TRBV5-1|TRBJ1-5|-|-
TGCGCCAGCAGCCCAGGCACAGGGCCGGTGTGGAGCAATCAGCCCCAGCATTTT
CASSPGTGPVWSNQPQHF
>TRBV5-1|TRBJ1-4|-|-
TGCGCCAGCAGCTCACGTCTTACGGGACAAGCAACTAATGAAAAACTGTTTTTT
CASSSRLTGQATNEKLFF
>TRBV5-6|TRBJ1-2|-|-
TGTGCCAGCAGCTTGGGATCTGTTCCAACAAACTATGGCTACACCTTC
CASSLGSVPTNYGYTF
>TRBV11-2|TRBJ1-4|-|-
TGTGCCAGCAGCTCAGCGGGGGTCAAACTGTTTTTT
CASSSAGVKLFF
>TRBV3-1/TRBV3-2|TRBJ1-6|-|-
TGTGCCAGCAGCCAAGATCGTTTTTCACCCCTCCACTTT
CASSQDRFSPLHF
>TRBV6-5|TRBJ2-7|-|-
TGTGCCAGCAGTAGCGTATCGGGGAGCGCCTACGAGCAGTACTTC
CASSSVSGSAYEQYF